The source of this T cell receptor (beta chain) is a study of identifying expanded T cells in peripheral blood. Assay used: immunoSEQ multiplex PCR; TCRdb lists only in-frame clones, some missing. The sample lists about 52,000 clones; around 82% were seen once. This clone has at least ten counts. CDR1 is SGHAT and CDR2 is FQNNGV in the germline V gene. V was clipped by 1 base and J by 2 bases; unmatched bases: 2. The CDR3 is 15 amino acids. Collection occurred without any documented infections or immune events in donors. The chain carries TRBV11-2 and TRBJ2-3; 8 bases are a match to TRBD1. Sequencing was carried out using blood. This clonotype originated in a person aged 18 to 69 in good health. CDR3 sequence (DNA): TGTGCCAGCAGCTTAGGGACAGGGCACACAGATACGCAGTATTTT. It codes for CASSLGTGHTDTQYF. The full variable domain, completed using reference TRBV11-2 and TRBJ2-3, is EAGVAQSPRYKIIEKRQSVAFWCNPISGHATLYWYQQILGQGPKLLIQFQNNGVVDDSQLPKDRFSAERLKGVDSTLKIQPAKLEDSAVYLCASSLGTGHTDTQYFGPGTRLTVL.